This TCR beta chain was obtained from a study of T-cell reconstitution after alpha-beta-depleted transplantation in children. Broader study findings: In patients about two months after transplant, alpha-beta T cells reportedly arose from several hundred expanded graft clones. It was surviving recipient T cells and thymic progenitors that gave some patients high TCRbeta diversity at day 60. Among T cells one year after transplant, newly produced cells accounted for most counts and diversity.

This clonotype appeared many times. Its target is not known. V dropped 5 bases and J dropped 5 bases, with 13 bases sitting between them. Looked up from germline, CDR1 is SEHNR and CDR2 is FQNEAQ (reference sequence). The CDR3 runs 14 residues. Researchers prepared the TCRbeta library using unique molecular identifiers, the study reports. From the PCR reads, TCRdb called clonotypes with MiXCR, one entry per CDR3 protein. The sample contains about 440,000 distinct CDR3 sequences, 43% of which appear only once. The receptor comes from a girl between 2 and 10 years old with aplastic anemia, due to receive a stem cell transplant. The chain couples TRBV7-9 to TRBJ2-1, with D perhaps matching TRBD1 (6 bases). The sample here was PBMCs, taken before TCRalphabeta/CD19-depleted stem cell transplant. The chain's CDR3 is CASSPPGHHNEQFF. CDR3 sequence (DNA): TGTGCCAGCAGCCCGCCGGGACATCACAATGAGCAGTTCTTC.